The 21 T cell receptor beta chains given below trace back to one sample, sequenced in a study of beta chain features in type 1 diabetes. The entirety of the isolated RNA underwent reverse transcription, so expressed TCRB transcripts were sequenced. Assay: immunoSEQ multiplex PCR; the TCRdb copy retains only in-frame clones and omits some. The sample yields some 900,000 clones, about 17% seen once. Sequencing was done on a sample of naive CD4+ T cells from blood. The receptor source for this set is a woman younger than 35 in good health.

This clone was seen only a few times. The chain links TRBV7-2 to TRBJ2-7; D gene uncertain. Germline lookup yields CDR1 SGHTA and CDR2 FQGNSA. The CDR3 is 13 amino acids. V was pared by 0 bases and J by 2 bases, with 5 bases between. CDR3 bases: TGTGCCAGCAGCTTAGCGCCAACCTACGAGCAGTACTTC. Translating gives CASSLAPTYEQYF.

V and J are TRBV28 and TRBJ2-7; 10 bases are shared with TRBD2. J was trimmed by 4 bases and V by 1 base; bases with no gene match: 13. Germline V gene data show CDR1 as MDHEN and CDR2 as SYDVKM. The CDR3 contains 18 residues. The CDR3 bases are TGTGCCAGCAGTTTATCTCTGCGGCTAGCGGGAGTAACTTACGAGCAGTACTTC. This codes for CASSLSLRLAGVTYEQYF.

This clone was seen a few times. This chain links TRBV11-2 with TRBJ1-3, with TRBD1 matching over 8 bases. CDR1 and CDR2 from the germline V gene are SGHAT and FQNNGV. The CDR3 length is 15 residues. V trimming: 6 bases; J trimming: 3 bases; junction bases outside the gene matches: 7. As DNA, the CDR3 is TGTGCCAGCAGACGCCCAGGGGGCTTTGGAAACACCATATATTTT. It specifies CASRRPGGFGNTIYF.

The chain couples TRBV2 to TRBJ1-5; perhaps TRBD1 as D (6 bases). Germline CDR1 reads SNHLY; CDR2 reads FYNNEI. V was shortened by 3 bases and J by 7 bases, with 13 bases between the two germline ends. The CDR3 consists of 14 residues. CDR3 nucleotides: TGTGCCAGCAGTGAGGGGGCAGTTGACCAGCCCCAGCATTTT. Translating gives CASSEGAVDQPQHF.

J is TRBJ2-5 and V is TRBV10-3, with TRBD2 as a possible D gene (5 bases). Germline CDR1 ENHRY, CDR2 SYGVKD. This CDR3 is 14 amino acids long. The ends were cut back, 4 bases at V and 5 bases at J, with 14 bases in the middle. The CDR3 spells CAISGSGSEETQYF. CDR3 DNA sequence: TGTGCCATCAGTGGGTCGGGGTCGGAGGAGACCCAGTACTTC.

This clone was observed a handful of times. The rearrangement links TRBV29-1 to TRBJ2-3; 12 nucleotides match TRBD2. This CDR3 is built from 14 residues. J lost 5 bases, V lost 6 bases, and 6 bases had no gene match. Germline V CDR1 and CDR2: SQVTM, ANQGSEA. CDR3 bases: TGCAGCGTCGGATCTAGCGGGAGGGTAGATACGCAGTATTTT. It codes for CSVGSSGRVDTQYF.

This clone came up a few times. The chain employs TRBV19 and TRBJ2-3; possibly TRBD1 or TRBD2 for D (5 bases each). The V gene lost 6 bases and the J gene lost 1 base, with 20 bases spanning the gap. The CDR3 covers 17 residues. Germline loops: CDR1 LNHDA, CDR2 SQIVND (reference sequence). The CDR3 coding sequence is TGTGCCAGTAGGGAACGGTGGGGCGGAGGACGCACAGATACGCAGTATTTT. The encoded protein is CASRERWGGGRTDTQYF.

The chain has TRBV7-8 and TRBJ2-7; TRBD1 aligns across 8 bases. CDR3 length: 17 amino acids. Germline V lookup: CDR1 SGHVS, CDR2 FQNEAQ. V dropped 4 bases and J dropped 3; count of bases not matched to a gene: 14. This CDR3 is CASSYGAVGQGNYEQYF. In DNA, the CDR3 is TGTGCCAGCAGCTACGGGGCAGTAGGACAGGGTAACTACGAGCAGTACTTC.

Only a few counts were recorded for this clone. The rearrangement joins TRBV7-2 to TRBJ2-5; D possibly corresponds to TRBD2 (6 bases). CDR3 size: 13 residues. Deletions cut 3 bases from V and 11 bases from J, with 16 bases between. Germline assignment: CDR1 SGHTA and CDR2 FQGNSA. The DNA for the CDR3 is TGTGCCAGCAGCTTCACAGGATTTCGGGAGCAGTACTTC. As protein: CASSFTGFREQYF.

This clone was found a few times. V and J are TRBV20-1 and TRBJ2-3, with TRBD2 identical over 7 bases. The CDR3 is 11 residues long. Looked up from germline, CDR1 is DFQATT and CDR2 is SNEGSKA (reference sequence). This chain's CDR3 is CRIPGGDTQYF. CDR3 bases: TGCAGAATCCCCGGGGGGGATACGCAGTATTTT.

There are a few counts of this clone. V is TRBV11-2 and J is TRBJ2-5; 14 bases agree with TRBD2. V was clipped by 0 bases and J by 5 bases; unmatched bases: 14. This CDR3 is built from 20 residues. Germline values: CDR1 SGHAT, CDR2 FQNNGV. The CDR3 DNA reads TGTGCCAGCAGCTTAGAACTGGGACTAGCGGGAGTCGCCACACGGGAGACCCAGTACTTC. This sequence encodes CASSLELGLAGVATRETQYF.

V gene TRBV6-6 combines with J gene TRBJ2-6; 7 bases are shared with TRBD1. The germline gives CDR1 MNHNY, CDR2 SVGAGI (reference sequence). The V gene end was trimmed by 11 bases and the J gene end by 0 bases; junction bases not matched to a gene: 10. This CDR3 comprises 16 residues. CDR3 coding DNA: TGTGCCGGTCAGACAGGGTATAGCTCTGGGGCCAACGTCCTGACTTTC. Its protein is CAGQTGYSSGANVLTF.

In this sample, this clone turned up a few times. The rearrangement uses TRBV7-6 and TRBJ2-2; D unresolved. The germline gives CDR1 SGHVS, CDR2 FNYEAQ. This CDR3 contains 12 residues. Deletions cut 4 bases from V and 0 bases from J, with 0 bases between. CDR3 DNA: TGTGCCAGCAGCTCGAACACCGGGGAGCTGTTTTTT. This sequence encodes CASSSNTGELFF.

For the CDR3, the DNA is TGTGCCAGCAGCTTAATCTTCGCGAGCGGGAGATCCAATGAGCAGTTCTTC. As protein: CASSLIFASGRSNEQFF. The chain recombines TRBV7-8 with TRBJ2-1; 8 nucleotides align to TRBD2. Germline CDR1 and CDR2: SGHVS and FQNEAQ. V shed 2 bases and J 6 bases; nucleotides not matched to a gene: 12. There are 17 residues in the CDR3.

This clone has more than one count but fewer than ten. The CDR3 is CASRAGPTQYF. CDR3 nucleotides: TGTGCCAGCAGGGCGGGACCAACCCAGTACTTC. This chain joins TRBV6-5 and TRBJ2-5, with D possibly being TRBD2 (6 bases). The V gene lost 6 bases and the J gene lost 8 bases, with 10 bases spanning the gap. CDR1 and CDR2 from the germline V gene are MNHEY and SVGAGI. The length of the CDR3 is 11 residues.

In the case of this clone: The sample contains more than one DNA sequence encoding this CDR3. The V and J genes are TRBV6-5 and TRBJ2-7, with D unresolved. This CDR3 comprises 13 residues. Germline-derived CDR1 and CDR2 are MNHEY and SVGAGI. Trimming stripped 0 bases from V and 1 base from J, with 4 bases between. CDR3: CASSYSRSYEQYF. CDR3 bases: TGTGCCAGCAGTTACTCACGGTCCTACGAGCAGTACTTC.

This clone was seen a few times. The rearrangement links TRBV29-1 to TRBJ2-5; perhaps TRBD2 as D (6 bases). There are 15 residues in the CDR3. V shed 0 bases and J shed 7 bases, with 18 bases lying between them. In germline, CDR1 is SQVTM, CDR2 ANQGSEA. The CDR3 region is CSVEEGGGLSWTQYF. The CDR3 bases are TGCAGCGTTGAAGAGGGTGGGGGGTTGAGCTGGACCCAGTACTTC.

The chain carries TRBV11-2 and TRBJ2-7, with D unresolved. V was cut by 4 bases and J by 3 bases, with 7 bases left in between. Germline V lookup: CDR1 SGHAT, CDR2 FQNNGV. This CDR3 has 12 amino acids. CDR3 sequence (DNA): TGTGCCAGCAGCTCTTACAACTACGAGCAGTACTTC. Its translation: CASSSYNYEQYF. Full variable domain (outside the CDR3, taken from reference TRBV11-2 and TRBJ2-7): EAGVAQSPRYKIIEKRQSVAFWCNPISGHATLYWYQQILGQGPKLLIQFQNNGVVDDSQLPKDRFSAERLKGVDSTLKIQPAKLEDSAVYLCASSSYNYEQYFGPGTRLTVT.

A few counts support this clone. The rearrangement uses TRBV7-9 and TRBJ1-2; TRBD1 might be the D (6 bases). CDR3 length: 14 amino acids. Trimming left V 5 bases short and J 7 bases short, with 17 bases between. Germline V gene data show CDR1 as SEHNR and CDR2 as FQNEAQ (reference sequence). This CDR3 reads CASSRGATRGGYTF. The CDR3 coding sequence is TGTGCCAGCAGCCGGGGGGCCACTAGGGGTGGCTACACCTTC.

The chain employs TRBV7-9 and TRBJ2-1; 12 bases map to TRBD2. There are 15 residues in the CDR3. Germline assignment: CDR1 SEHNR and CDR2 FQNEAQ (reference sequence). After removal of 1 base from V and 8 bases from J, the junction contained 3 bases not matched to a gene. CDR3 loop: CASSLDLAGGDEQFF. For the CDR3, the DNA is TGTGCCAGCAGCTTAGACCTAGCGGGAGGGGATGAGCAGTTCTTC.

This clone has only a few counts. The V call is TRBV19, the J call TRBJ2-1, with D possibly called TRBD1 or TRBD2 (5 bases each). Germline lookup yields CDR1 LNHDA and CDR2 SQIVND (reference sequence). V lost 2 bases and J lost 16, with 18 bases in between. The CDR3 is 13 residues long. This CDR3 is CASSILGPPFFFF. The CDR3 coding sequence is TGTGCCAGTAGTATATTGGGACCACCTTTTTTCTTCTTC.